A single T cell receptor (beta chain) is shown here with its context. This record comes from a study of blood T cell repertoires in COVID-19. About the study: Some COVID-19 samples were acute and others convalescent; all came from the United States, Italy and Spain.

The CDR3 sequence is 14 residues long. J gave up 6 bases and V 5 bases, and 5 bases lay outside the gene matches. Germline V CDR1 and CDR2: SGDLS, YYNGEE. In the original workflow: Reference gene primer amplification in the assay estimated nucleated cell counts. Here immunoSEQ multiplex PCR was the method, and the copy in TCRdb shows in-frame clones only, minus some. V and J calls plus clone size are reproduced from that table; the DNA served to infer D and trimming. This table holds under 150,000 clones, over 60% found once. The sequencing input was peripheral blood. The chain recombines TRBV9 with TRBJ2-1, with 10 bases aligning to TRBD2. The TCR originated in a woman aged 80 or over with active or convalescent COVID-19. CDR3 DNA sequence: TGTGCCAGCAGGAAAGCGGGGGGGCCCAATGAGCAGTTCTTC. This translates into CASRKAGGPNEQFF.